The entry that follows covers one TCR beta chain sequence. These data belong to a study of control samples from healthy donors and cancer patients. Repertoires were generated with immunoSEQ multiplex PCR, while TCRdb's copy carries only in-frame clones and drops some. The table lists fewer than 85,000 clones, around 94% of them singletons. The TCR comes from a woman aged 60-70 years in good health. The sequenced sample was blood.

The CDR3 loop reads CAISGQGGFYEQYF. In nucleotides, the CDR3 is TGTGCCATCAGTGGCCAGGGCGGTTTCTACGAGCAGTACTTC. V is TRBV10-3 and J is TRBJ2-7; a weak D match, TRBD1 (5 bases). Germline V gene lookup returns CDR1 ENHRY and CDR2 SYGVKD. CDR3 length: 14 residues. Deletions cut 4 bases from V and 3 bases from J, with 13 bases between.